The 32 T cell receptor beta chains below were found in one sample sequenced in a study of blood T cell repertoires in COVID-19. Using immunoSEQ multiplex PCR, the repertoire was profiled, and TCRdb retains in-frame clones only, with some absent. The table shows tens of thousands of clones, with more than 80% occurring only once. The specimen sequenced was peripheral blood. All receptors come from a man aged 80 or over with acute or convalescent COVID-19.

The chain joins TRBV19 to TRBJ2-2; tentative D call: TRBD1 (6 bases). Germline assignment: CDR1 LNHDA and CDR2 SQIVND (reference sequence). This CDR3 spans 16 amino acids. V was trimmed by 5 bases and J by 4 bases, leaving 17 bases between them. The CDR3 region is CASSFPGTWGTGELFF. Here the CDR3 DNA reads TGTGCCAGTAGTTTTCCCGGGACATGGGGCACCGGGGAGCTGTTTTTT.

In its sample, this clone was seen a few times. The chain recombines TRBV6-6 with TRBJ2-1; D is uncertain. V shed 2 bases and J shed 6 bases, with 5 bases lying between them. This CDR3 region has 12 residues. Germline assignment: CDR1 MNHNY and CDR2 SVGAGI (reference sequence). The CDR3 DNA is TGTGCCAGCAGTTACCGCGTCAATGAGCAGTTCTTC. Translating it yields CASSYRVNEQFF.

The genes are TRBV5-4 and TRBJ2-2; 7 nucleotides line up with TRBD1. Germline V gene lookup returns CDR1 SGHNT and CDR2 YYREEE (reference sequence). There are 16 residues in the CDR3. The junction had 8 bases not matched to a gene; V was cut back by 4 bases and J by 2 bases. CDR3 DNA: TGTGCCAGCAGCCGAGGGGGACAGTTCAACACCGGGGAGCTGTTTTTT. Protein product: CASSRGGQFNTGELFF.

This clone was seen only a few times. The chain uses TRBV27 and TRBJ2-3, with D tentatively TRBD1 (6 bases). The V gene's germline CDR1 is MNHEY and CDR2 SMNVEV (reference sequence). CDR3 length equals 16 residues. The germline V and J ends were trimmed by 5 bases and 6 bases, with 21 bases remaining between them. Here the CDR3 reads CASSLRQTGKGDTQYF. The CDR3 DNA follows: TGTGCCAGCAGTCTCCGACAGACAGGAAAGGGGGATACGCAGTATTTT.

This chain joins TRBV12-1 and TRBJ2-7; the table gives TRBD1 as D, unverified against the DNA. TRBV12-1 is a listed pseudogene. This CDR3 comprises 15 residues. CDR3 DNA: TGTGCCAGCAGCCCTACGGGGACAGGGGCCTACGAGCAGTACTTC. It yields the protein CASSPTGTGAYEQYF.

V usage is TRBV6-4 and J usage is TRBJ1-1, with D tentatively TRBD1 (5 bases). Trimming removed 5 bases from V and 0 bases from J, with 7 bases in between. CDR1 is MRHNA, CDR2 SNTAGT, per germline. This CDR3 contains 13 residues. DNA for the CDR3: TGTGCCAGCAGTAGACAGATGAACACTGAAGCTTTCTTT. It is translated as CASSRQMNTEAFF.

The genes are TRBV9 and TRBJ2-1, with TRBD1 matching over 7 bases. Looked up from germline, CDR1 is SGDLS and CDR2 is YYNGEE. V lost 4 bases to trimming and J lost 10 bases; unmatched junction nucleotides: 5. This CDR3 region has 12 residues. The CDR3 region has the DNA TGTGCCAGCAGCACGACAGGGACGGAGCAGTTCTTC. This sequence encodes CASSTTGTEQFF.

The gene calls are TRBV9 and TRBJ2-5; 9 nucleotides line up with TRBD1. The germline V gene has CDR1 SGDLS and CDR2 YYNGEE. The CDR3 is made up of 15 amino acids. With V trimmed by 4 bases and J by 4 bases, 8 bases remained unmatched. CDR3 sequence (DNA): TGTGCCAGCAGCCCCACAGGGGGCCTTGGAGAGACCCAGTACTTC. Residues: CASSPTGGLGETQYF.

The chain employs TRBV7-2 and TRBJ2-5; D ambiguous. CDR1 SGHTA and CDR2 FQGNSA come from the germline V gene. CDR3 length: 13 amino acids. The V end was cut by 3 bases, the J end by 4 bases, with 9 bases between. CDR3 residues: CASSFLPGETQYF. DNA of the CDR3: TGTGCCAGCAGCTTTCTCCCCGGAGAGACCCAGTACTTC.

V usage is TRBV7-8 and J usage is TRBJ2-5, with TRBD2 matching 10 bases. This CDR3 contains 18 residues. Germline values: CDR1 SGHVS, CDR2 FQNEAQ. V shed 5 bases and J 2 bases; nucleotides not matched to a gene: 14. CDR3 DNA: TGTGCCAGCAGCCCAGAGACTCCCGGGACTAGCGTTCAAGAGACCCAGTACTTC. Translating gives CASSPETPGTSVQETQYF.

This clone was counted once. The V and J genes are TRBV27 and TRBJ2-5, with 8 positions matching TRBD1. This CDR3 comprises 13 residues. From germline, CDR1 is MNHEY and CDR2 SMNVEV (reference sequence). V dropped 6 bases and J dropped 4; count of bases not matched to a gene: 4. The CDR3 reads CASSRQGTETQYF. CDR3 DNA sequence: TGTGCCAGCAGCCGACAGGGGACAGAGACCCAGTACTTC.

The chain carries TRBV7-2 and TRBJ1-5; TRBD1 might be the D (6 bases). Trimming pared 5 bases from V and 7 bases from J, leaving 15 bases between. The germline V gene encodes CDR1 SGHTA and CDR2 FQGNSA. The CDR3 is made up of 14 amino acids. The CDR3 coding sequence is TGTGCCAGCAGCGCGTACAGGGTAGACCAGCCCCAGCATTTT. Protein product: CASSAYRVDQPQHF.

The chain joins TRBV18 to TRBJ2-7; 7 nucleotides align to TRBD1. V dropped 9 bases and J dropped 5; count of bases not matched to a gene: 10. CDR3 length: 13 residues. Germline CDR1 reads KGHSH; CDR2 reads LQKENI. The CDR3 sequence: CASSDIGGHEQYF. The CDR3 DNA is TGTGCCAGTTCCGACATAGGGGGCCACGAGCAGTACTTC.

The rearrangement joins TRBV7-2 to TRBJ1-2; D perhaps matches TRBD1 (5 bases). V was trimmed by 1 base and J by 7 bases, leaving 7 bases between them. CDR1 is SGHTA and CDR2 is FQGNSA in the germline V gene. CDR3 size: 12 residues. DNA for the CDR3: TGTGCCAGCAGCTTAGGGGGCGGTGGCTACACCTTC. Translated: CASSLGGGGYTF.

The CDR3, as DNA: TGTGCCAGCAGTTTCAGCGGGCCCTCCTACGAGCAGTACTTC. Translated: CASSFSGPSYEQYF. The rearrangement links TRBV27 to TRBJ2-7; maybe TRBD2 (6 bases). Germline V gene sequence: CDR1 MNHEY, CDR2 SMNVEV (reference sequence). V was pared by 3 bases and J by 0 bases, with 9 bases between. The CDR3 runs 14 residues.

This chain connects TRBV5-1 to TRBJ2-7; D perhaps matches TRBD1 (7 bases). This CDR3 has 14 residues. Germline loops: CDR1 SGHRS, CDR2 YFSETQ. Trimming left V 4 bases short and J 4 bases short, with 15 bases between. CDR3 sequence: CASSRQGGEYEQYF. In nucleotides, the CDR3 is TGCGCCAGCAGCCGACAGGGAGGTGAATACGAGCAGTACTTC. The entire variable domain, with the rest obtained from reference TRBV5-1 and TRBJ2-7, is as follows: KAGVTQTPRYLIKTRGQQVTLSCSPISGHRSVSWYQQTPGQGLQFLFEYFSETQRNKGNFPGRFSGRQFSNSRSEMNVSTLELGDSALYLCASSRQGGEYEQYFGPGTRLTVT.

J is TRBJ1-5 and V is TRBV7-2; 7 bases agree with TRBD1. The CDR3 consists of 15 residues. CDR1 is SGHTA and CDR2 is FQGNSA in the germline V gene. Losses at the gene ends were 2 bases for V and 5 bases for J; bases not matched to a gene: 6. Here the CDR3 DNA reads TGTGCCAGCAGCTTAACAGGAGGGGGCTATCAGCCCCAGCATTTT. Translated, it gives CASSLTGGGYQPQHF.

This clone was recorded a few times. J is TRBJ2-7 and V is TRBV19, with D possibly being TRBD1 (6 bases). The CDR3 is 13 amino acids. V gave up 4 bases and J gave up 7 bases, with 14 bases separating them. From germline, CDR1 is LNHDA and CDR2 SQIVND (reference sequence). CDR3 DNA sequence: TGTGCCAGTAGTAGCAACAGGGAAGCGGAGCAGTACTTC. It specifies CASSSNREAEQYF.

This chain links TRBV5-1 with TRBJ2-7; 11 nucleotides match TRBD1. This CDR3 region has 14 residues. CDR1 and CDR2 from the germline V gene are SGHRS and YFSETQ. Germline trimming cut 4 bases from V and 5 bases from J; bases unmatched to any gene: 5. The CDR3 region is CASSREDRGHEQYF. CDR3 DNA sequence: TGCGCCAGCAGCCGGGAGGACAGGGGGCACGAGCAGTACTTC.

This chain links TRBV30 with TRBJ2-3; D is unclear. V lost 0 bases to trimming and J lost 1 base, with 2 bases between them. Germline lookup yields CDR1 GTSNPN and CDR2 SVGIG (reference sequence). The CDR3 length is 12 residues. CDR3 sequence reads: CAWSVGTDTQYF. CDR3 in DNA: TGTGCCTGGAGTGTCGGCACAGATACGCAGTATTTT. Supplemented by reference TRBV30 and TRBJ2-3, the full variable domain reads SQTIHQWPATLVQPVGSPLSLECTVEGTSNPNLYWYRQAAGRGLQLLFYSVGIGQISSEVPQNLSASRPQDRQFILSSKKLLLSDSGFYLCAWSVGTDTQYFGPGTRLTVL.

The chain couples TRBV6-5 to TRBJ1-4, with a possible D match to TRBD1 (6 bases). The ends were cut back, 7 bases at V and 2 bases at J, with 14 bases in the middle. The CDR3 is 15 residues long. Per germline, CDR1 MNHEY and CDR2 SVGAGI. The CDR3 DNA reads TGTGCCAGCATCCAAGGGGGGGGTACTAATGAAAAACTGTTTTTT. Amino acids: CASIQGGGTNEKLFF.

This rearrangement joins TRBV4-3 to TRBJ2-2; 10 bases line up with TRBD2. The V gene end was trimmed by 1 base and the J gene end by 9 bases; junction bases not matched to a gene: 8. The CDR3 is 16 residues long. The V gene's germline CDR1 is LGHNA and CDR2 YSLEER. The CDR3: CASSQAGTSAVWELFF. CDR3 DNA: TGCGCCAGCAGCCAAGCGGGGACTAGCGCGGTTTGGGAGCTGTTTTTT.

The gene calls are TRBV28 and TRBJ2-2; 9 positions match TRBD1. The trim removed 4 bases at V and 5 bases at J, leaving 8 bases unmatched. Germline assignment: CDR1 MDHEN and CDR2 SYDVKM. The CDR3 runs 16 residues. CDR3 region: CASSWGTGKGTGELFF. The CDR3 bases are TGTGCCAGCAGTTGGGGGACAGGGAAAGGAACCGGGGAGCTGTTTTTT. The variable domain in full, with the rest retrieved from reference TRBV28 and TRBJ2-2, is DVKVTQSSRYLVKRTGEKVFLECVQDMDHENMFWYRQDPGLGLRLIYFSYDVKMKEKGDIPEGYSVSREKKERFSLILESASTNQTSMYLCASSWGTGKGTGELFFGEGSRLTVL.

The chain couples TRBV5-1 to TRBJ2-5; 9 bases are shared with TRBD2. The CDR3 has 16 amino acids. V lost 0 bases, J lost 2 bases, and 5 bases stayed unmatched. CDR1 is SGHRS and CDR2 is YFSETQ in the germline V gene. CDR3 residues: CASSLEAGGQQETQYF. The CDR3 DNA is TGCGCCAGCAGCTTGGAGGCGGGGGGGCAACAAGAGACCCAGTACTTC. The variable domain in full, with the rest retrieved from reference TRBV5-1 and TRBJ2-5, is KAGVTQTPRYLIKTRGQQVTLSCSPISGHRSVSWYQQTPGQGLQFLFEYFSETQRNKGNFPGRFSGRQFSNSRSEMNVSTLELGDSALYLCASSLEAGGQQETQYFGPGTRLLVL.

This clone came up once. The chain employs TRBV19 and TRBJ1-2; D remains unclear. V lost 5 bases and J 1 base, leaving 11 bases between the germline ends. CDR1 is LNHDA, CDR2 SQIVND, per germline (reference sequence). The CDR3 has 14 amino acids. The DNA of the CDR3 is TGTGCCAGTAGTCCGAGCGGCATTAACTATGGCTACACCTTC. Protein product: CASSPSGINYGYTF.

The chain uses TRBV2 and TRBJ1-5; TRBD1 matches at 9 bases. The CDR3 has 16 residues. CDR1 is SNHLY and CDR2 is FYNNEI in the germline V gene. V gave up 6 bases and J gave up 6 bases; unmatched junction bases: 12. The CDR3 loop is CASRLPGTGSVQPQHF. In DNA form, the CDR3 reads TGTGCCAGCAGGCTCCCCGGGACAGGGAGTGTTCAGCCCCAGCATTTT.

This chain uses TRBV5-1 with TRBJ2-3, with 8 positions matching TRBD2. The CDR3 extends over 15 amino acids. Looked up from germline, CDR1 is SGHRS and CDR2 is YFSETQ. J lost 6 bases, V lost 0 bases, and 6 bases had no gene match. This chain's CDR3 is CASSLVAGGGDTQYF. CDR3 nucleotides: TGCGCCAGCAGCTTGGTGGCGGGGGGAGGCGATACGCAGTATTTT.

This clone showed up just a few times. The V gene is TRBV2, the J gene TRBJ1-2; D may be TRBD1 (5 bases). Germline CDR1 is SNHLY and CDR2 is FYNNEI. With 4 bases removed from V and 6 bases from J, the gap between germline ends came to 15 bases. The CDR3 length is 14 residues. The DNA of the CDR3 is TGTGCCAGCAGTGTGGGGCACTCAGAGGATGGCTACACCTTC. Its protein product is CASSVGHSEDGYTF.

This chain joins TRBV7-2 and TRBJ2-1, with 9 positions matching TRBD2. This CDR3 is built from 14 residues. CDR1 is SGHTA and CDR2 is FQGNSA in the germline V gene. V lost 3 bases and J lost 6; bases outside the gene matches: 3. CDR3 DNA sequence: TGTGCCAGCAGCTTTAAAGCGGGAGGCAATGAGCAGTTCTTC. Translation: CASSFKAGGNEQFF.

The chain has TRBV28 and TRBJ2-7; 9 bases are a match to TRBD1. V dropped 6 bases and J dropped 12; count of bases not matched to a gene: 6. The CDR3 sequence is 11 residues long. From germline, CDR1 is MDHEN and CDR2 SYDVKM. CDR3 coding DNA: TGTGCCAGCAGCAACCAGGGACAGGGGTACTTC. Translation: CASSNQGQGYF.

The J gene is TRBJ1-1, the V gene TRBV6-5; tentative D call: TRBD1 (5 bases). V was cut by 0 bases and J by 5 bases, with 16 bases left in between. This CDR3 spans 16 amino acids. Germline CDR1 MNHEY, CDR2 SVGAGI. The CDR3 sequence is CASSYSNQGRGTEAFF. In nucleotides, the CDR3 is TGTGCCAGCAGTTACTCAAATCAGGGTCGGGGGACTGAAGCTTTCTTT.

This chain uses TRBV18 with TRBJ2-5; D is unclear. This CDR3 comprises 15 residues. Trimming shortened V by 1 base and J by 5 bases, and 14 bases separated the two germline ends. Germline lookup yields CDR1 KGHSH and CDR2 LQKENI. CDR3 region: CASSPQLQNVETQYF. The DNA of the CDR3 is TGTGCCAGCTCACCACAATTGCAGAACGTGGAGACCCAGTACTTC.